This T cell receptor (beta chain) was sequenced for a study of blood T cell repertoires in COVID-19. Study-level background: PBMCs, B-cell-depleted T cells, or T cells were the source of the cDNA or gDNA that made up the material.

The repertoire was sequenced with immunoSEQ multiplex PCR; TCRdb's copy has only in-frame clones and lacks some. Here the sample spans about 180,000 clones, approximately 90% being singletons. Per the germline V gene, CDR1 is LNHNV and CDR2 is YYDKDF (reference sequence). The germline V and J ends were trimmed by 4 bases and 6 bases, with 10 bases remaining between them. The CDR3 totals 13 residues. This TCR was recovered from a woman in her twenties or thirties with active or convalescent COVID-19. The sequencing sample was made of peripheral blood. The chain employs TRBV15 and TRBJ1-5; no reliable D call. CDR3: CATSTSRGQPQHF. DNA for the CDR3: TGTGCCACCAGCACCTCGCGGGGTCAGCCCCAGCATTTT.